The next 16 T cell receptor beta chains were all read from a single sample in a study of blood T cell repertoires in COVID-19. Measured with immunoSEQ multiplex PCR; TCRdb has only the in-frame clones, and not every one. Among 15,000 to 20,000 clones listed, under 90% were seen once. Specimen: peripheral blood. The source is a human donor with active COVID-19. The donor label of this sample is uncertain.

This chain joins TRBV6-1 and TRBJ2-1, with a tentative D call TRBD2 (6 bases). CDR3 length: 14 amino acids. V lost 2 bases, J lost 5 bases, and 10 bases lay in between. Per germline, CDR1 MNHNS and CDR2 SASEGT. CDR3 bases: TGTGCCAGCAGTGAAACCTGGGGGGACAATGAGCAGTTCTTC. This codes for CASSETWGDNEQFF.

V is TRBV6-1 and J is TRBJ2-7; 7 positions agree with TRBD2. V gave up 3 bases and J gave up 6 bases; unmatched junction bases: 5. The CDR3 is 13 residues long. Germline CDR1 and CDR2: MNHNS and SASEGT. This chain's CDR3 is CASSEEGGSEQYF. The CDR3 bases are TGTGCCAGCAGTGAGGAGGGAGGGAGCGAGCAGTACTTC.

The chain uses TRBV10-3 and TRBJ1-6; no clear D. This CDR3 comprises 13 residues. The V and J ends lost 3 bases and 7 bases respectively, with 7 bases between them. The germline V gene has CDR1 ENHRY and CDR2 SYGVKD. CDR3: CAISDQWNSPLHF. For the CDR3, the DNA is TGTGCCATCAGTGATCAGTGGAATTCACCCCTCCACTTT.

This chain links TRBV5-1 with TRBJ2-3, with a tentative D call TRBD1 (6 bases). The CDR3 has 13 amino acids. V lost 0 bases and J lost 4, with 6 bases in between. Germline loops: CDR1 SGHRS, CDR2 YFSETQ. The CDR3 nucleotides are TGCGCCAGCAGCTTGGAGGGGGCAGATACGCAGTATTTT. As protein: CASSLEGADTQYF.

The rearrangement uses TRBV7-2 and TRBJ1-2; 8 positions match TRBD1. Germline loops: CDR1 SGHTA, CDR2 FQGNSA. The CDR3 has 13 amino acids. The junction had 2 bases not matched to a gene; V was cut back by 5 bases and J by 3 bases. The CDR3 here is CASSTGQDYGYTF. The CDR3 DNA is TGTGCCAGCAGCACGGGACAGGACTATGGCTACACCTTC.

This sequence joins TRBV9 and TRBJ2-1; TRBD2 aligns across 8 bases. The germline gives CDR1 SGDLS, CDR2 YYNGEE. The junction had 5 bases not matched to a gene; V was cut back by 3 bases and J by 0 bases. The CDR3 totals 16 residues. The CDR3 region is CASSAVAGSSYNEQFF. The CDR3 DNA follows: TGTGCCAGCAGCGCCGTAGCGGGGAGCTCCTACAATGAGCAGTTCTTC. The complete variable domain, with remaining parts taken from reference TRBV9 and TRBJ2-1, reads DSGVTQTPKHLITATGQRVTLRCSPRSGDLSVYWYQQSLDQGLQFLIQYYNGEERAKGNILERFSAQQFPDLHSELNLSSLELGDSALYFCASSAVAGSSYNEQFFGPGTRLTVL.

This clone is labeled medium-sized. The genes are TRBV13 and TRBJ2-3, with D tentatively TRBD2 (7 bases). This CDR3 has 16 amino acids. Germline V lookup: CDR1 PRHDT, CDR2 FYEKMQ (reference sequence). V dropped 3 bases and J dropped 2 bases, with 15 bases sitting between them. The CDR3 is CASSFTGGADTDTQYF. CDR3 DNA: TGTGCCAGCAGCTTTACTGGGGGGGCCGACACAGATACGCAGTATTTT.

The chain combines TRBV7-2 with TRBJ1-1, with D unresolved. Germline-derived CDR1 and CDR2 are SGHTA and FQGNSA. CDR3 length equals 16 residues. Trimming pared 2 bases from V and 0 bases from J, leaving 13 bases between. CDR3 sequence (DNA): TGTGCCAGCAGCTTACATCCAGGATCGATGAACACTGAAGCTTTCTTT. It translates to CASSLHPGSMNTEAFF.

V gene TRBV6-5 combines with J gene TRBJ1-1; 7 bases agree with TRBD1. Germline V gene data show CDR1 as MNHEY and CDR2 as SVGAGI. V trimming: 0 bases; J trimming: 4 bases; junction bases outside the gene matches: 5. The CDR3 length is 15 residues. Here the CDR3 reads CASSYSSGGFTEAFF. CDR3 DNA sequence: TGTGCCAGCAGTTACTCGTCAGGGGGTTTCACTGAAGCTTTCTTT.

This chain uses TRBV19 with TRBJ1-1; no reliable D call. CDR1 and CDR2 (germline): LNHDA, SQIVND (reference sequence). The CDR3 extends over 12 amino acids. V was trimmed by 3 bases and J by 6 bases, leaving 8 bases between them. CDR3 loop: CASSIGIAEAFF. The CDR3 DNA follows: TGTGCCAGTAGTATCGGGATCGCTGAAGCTTTCTTT.

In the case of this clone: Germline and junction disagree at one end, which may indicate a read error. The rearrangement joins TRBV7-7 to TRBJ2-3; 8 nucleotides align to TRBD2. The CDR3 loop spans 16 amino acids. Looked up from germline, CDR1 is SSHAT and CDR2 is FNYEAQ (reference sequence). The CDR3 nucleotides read TGTGCTAGCAGCCGGAATAGCGGGGTCGACACAGATACGCAGTATTTT. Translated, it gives CASSRNSGVDTDTQYF.

The chain's CDR3 is CASSSRAVYGYTF. The CDR3 DNA is TGTGCCAGCAGCTCCAGGGCGGTCTATGGCTACACCTTC. V usage is TRBV11-1 and J usage is TRBJ1-2; possible D gene TRBD1, 5 bases. CDR1 is SGHAT, CDR2 FQDESV, per germline (reference sequence). Trimming stripped 4 bases from V and 4 bases from J, with 10 bases between. The CDR3 is made up of 13 amino acids.

The CDR3 loop reads CASSRETGGTEAFF. CDR3 DNA sequence: TGTGCCAGCAGCCGTGAAACAGGGGGCACTGAAGCTTTCTTT. V usage is TRBV7-9 and J usage is TRBJ1-1; 8 positions match TRBD1. Germline values: CDR1 SEHNR, CDR2 FQNEAQ (reference sequence). The J segment lost 4 bases and the V segment lost 5 bases, leaving 6 bases of the junction unmatched. The CDR3 is 14 amino acids.

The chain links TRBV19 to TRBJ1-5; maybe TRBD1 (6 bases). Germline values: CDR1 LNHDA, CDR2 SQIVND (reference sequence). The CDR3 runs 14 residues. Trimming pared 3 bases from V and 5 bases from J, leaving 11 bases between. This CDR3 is CASSIGAGDQPQHF. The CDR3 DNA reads TGTGCCAGTAGTATTGGGGCAGGGGATCAGCCCCAGCATTTT.

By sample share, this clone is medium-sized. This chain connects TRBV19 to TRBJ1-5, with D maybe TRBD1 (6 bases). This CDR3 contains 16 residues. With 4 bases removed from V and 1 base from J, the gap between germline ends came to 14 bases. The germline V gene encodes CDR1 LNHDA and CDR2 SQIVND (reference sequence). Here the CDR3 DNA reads TGTGCCAGTAGTAGCATCAGGGGCGGGAGCAATCAGCCCCAGCATTTT. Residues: CASSSIRGGSNQPQHF.

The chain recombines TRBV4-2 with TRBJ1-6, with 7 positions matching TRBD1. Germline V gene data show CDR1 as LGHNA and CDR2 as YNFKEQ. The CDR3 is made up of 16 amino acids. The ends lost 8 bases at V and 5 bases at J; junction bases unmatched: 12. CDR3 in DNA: TGTGCCAGCCGGGGAATAGGGGGCAGGGATAATTCACCCCTCCACTTT. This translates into CASRGIGGRDNSPLHF.